Following are 30 T cell receptor beta chains from one sample sequenced in a study of T cell responses to AZD1222 COVID-19 vaccine. The protocol was immunoSEQ multiplex PCR, while the TCRdb copy is restricted to in-frame clones and leaves out a portion. This sample carries some 74,000 clones, 87% of them seen once, and the ten largest clones take 1.3%. The source material was peripheral blood, sampled 28 days after the second AZD1222 dose. These receptors were obtained from an adult who received the AZD1222 COVID-19 vaccine.

The chain couples TRBV7-3 to TRBJ2-2; 7 bases align to TRBD1. Germline CDR1 and CDR2: SGHTA and FQGTGA. V lost 1 base and J lost 2; bases outside the gene matches: 4. The CDR3 covers 16 residues. The CDR3 nucleotides are TGTGCCAGCAGCTTAATGGGACAGAGTAACACCGGGGAGCTGTTTTTT. It is translated as CASSLMGQSNTGELFF.

J is TRBJ2-1 and V is TRBV5-8; 7 bases line up with TRBD2. Trimming took 2 bases from V and 9 from J; bases not matched to a gene: 11. This CDR3 is 15 amino acids long. Germline CDR1 is SGHTS and CDR2 is YDEGEE. CDR3 region: CASSLGGTILVEQFF. For the CDR3, the DNA is TGTGCCAGCAGCTTAGGCGGGACTATCCTCGTTGAGCAGTTCTTC.

The chain carries TRBV5-1 and TRBJ2-6; TRBD1 or TRBD2 may be the D gene (5 bases each). CDR1 SGHRS and CDR2 YFSETQ come from the germline V gene. Trimming shortened V by 0 bases and J by 4 bases, and 8 bases separated the two germline ends. The CDR3 sequence is 15 residues long. CDR3 sequence: CASSLGGPGANVLTF. As DNA, the CDR3 is TGCGCCAGCAGCTTGGGGGGACCAGGGGCCAACGTCCTGACTTTC.

The J gene is TRBJ1-1, the V gene TRBV18; no firm D call. The germline gives CDR1 KGHSH, CDR2 LQKENI. The length of the CDR3 is 15 residues. The V end was cut by 1 base, the J end by 5 bases, with 14 bases between. CDR3 residues: CASSPQENLETEAFF. CDR3 DNA sequence: TGTGCCAGCTCACCACAGGAGAATCTTGAGACTGAAGCTTTCTTT.

The chain links TRBV29-1 to TRBJ2-5, with 9 bases fitting TRBD1. There are 15 residues in the CDR3. The germline V gene encodes CDR1 SQVTM and CDR2 ANQGSEA. J gave up 4 bases and V 8 bases, and 14 bases lay outside the gene matches. CDR3 bases: TGCAGCTTGGGGATGTGGACAGGGGTTGGAGAGACCCAGTACTTC. Protein sequence: CSLGMWTGVGETQYF.

The V and J genes are TRBV29-1 and TRBJ1-2; TRBD1 aligns across 10 bases. From germline, CDR1 is SQVTM and CDR2 ANQGSEA. J gave up 5 bases and V 6 bases, and 6 bases lay outside the gene matches. The CDR3 has 13 amino acids. As DNA, the CDR3 is TGCAGCGTGATGACAGGGGGCGAATATGGCTACACCTTC. As protein: CSVMTGGEYGYTF.

V gene TRBV30 combines with J gene TRBJ1-2; no reliable D call. The CDR3 covers 16 residues. V dropped 1 base and J dropped 1 base, with 16 bases sitting between them. Germline CDR1 and CDR2: GTSNPN and SVGIG (reference sequence). Written as DNA, the CDR3 is TGTGCCTGGAGTGCGCTTGCGGGCGGGTTTAACTATGGCTACACCTTC. Its protein product is CAWSALAGGFNYGYTF.

The chain combines TRBV7-8 with TRBJ1-3; D not certain. This CDR3 region has 16 residues. The V end lost 2 bases, the J end lost 0 bases, and 11 bases lay between the germline ends. Looked up from germline, CDR1 is SGHVS and CDR2 is FQNEAQ. CDR3 DNA sequence: TGTGCCAGCAGCTTAATGAGAACCACCTCTGGAAACACCATATATTTT. Its protein is CASSLMRTTSGNTIYF. The full variable domain, in which reference TRBV7-8 and TRBJ1-3 provide the parts outside the CDR3, is GAGVSQSPRYKVAKRGQDVALRCDPISGHVSLFWYQQALGQGPEFLTYFQNEAQLDKSGLPSDRFFAERPEGSVSTLKIQRTQQEDSAVYLCASSLMRTTSGNTIYFGEGSWLTVV.

This clone appeared once. The chain joins TRBV27 to TRBJ1-1, with 8 bases lining up with TRBD1. The germline V gene has CDR1 MNHEY and CDR2 SMNVEV (reference sequence). CDR3 length: 13 residues. The V segment lost 8 bases and the J segment 4 bases; nucleotides outside the gene matches: 6. The CDR3 region has the DNA TGTGCCAGCGGACGAACAGGGGGCACTGAAGCTTTCTTT. Its protein is CASGRTGGTEAFF.

V usage is TRBV2 and J usage is TRBJ1-3, with 8 bases that match TRBD1. Germline V gene data show CDR1 as SNHLY and CDR2 as FYNNEI. With 7 bases clipped from V and 0 bases from J, the junction kept 2 bases outside the gene matches. This CDR3 has 14 residues. In DNA form, the CDR3 reads TGTGCCAGCAAACAGGGGGACTCTGGAAACACCATATATTTT. Protein product: CASKQGDSGNTIYF. Full variable domain (remainder filled in from reference TRBV2 and TRBJ1-3): EPEVTQTPSHQVTQMGQEVILRCVPISNHLYFYWYRQILGQKVEFLVSFYNNEISEKSEIFDDQFSVERPDGSNFTLKIRSTKLEDSAMYFCASKQGDSGNTIYFGEGSWLTVV.

The CDR3 loop is CASRNPALSSYEQYF. CDR3 sequence (DNA): TGTGCCAGCAGAAATCCAGCTTTAAGCTCCTACGAGCAGTACTTC. The gene calls are TRBV5-4 and TRBJ2-7; D gene ambiguous. Germline V gives CDR1 SGHNT, CDR2 YYREEE (reference sequence). Trimming cost V 5 bases and J 0 bases, with 15 bases left between them. The CDR3 covers 15 residues.

The CDR3 loop reads CASSRAPFSNQPQHF. Written as DNA, the CDR3 is TGTGCCAGCAGCCGGGCGCCATTTAGCAATCAGCCCCAGCATTTT. The chain has TRBV7-8 and TRBJ1-5; D gene uncertain. V lost 5 bases to trimming and J lost 0 bases, with 11 bases between them. CDR1 and CDR2 (germline): SGHVS, FQNEAQ. The CDR3 contains 15 residues.

The rearrangement uses TRBV6-4 and TRBJ1-1, with a possible D match to TRBD1 (5 bases). The CDR3 is 13 amino acids. CDR1 and CDR2 (germline): MRHNA, SNTAGT. Trimming removed 6 bases from V and 4 bases from J, with 12 bases in between. The CDR3 nucleotides are TGTGCCAGCAGCGCGCAGGGATCCACTGAAGCTTTCTTT. This translates into CASSAQGSTEAFF.

This clone appeared a single time. This chain uses TRBV11-2 with TRBJ2-1; D tentatively reads TRBD1 or TRBD2 (7 bases each). The CDR3 extends over 12 amino acids. Trimming cost V 11 bases and J 7 bases, with 15 bases left between them. Germline CDR1 SGHAT, CDR2 FQNNGV. DNA for the CDR3: TGTGCCTCTCAGGGGGGGATTAATGAGCAGTTCTTC. This gives the protein CASQGGINEQFF. Full variable domain (missing parts from reference TRBV11-2 and TRBJ2-1): EAGVAQSPRYKIIEKRQSVAFWCNPISGHATLYWYQQILGQGPKLLIQFQNNGVVDDSQLPKDRFSAERLKGVDSTLKIQPAKLEDSAVYLCASQGGINEQFFGPGTRLTVL.

The rearrangement links TRBV18 to TRBJ1-5; TRBD1 agrees at 11 bases. The CDR3 is 14 amino acids. Looked up from germline, CDR1 is KGHSH and CDR2 is LQKENI. V shed 6 bases, J shed 5 bases, and the junction held 3 bases outside the gene matches. The CDR3 sequence: CASSQGQGDQPQHF. CDR3 DNA: TGTGCCAGCTCCCAGGGACAGGGGGATCAGCCCCAGCATTTT. Based on the CDR3 plus reference TRBV18 and TRBJ1-5, the full variable domain is NAGVMQNPRHLVRRRGQEARLRCSPMKGHSHVYWYRQLPEEGLKFMVYLQKENIIDESGMPKERFSAEFPKEGPSILRIQQVVRGDSAAYFCASSQGQGDQPQHFGDGTRLSIL.

This clone has a single count. The genes are TRBV30 and TRBJ2-1; TRBD2 matches at 10 bases. CDR1 is GTSNPN and CDR2 is SVGIG in the germline V gene (reference sequence). V lost 3 bases to trimming and J lost 7 bases; unmatched junction nucleotides: 9. This CDR3 region has 15 residues. CDR3 in amino acids: CAWSAISGRTNEQFF. In DNA form, the CDR3 reads TGTGCCTGGAGCGCTATTAGCGGGAGGACAAATGAGCAGTTCTTC.

This clone appeared a few times. The same CDR3 also results from other DNA sequences found in this sample. The chain couples TRBV6-5 to TRBJ2-7; 8 nucleotides agree with TRBD1. Losses at the gene ends were 2 bases for V and 5 bases for J; bases not matched to a gene: 2. There are 13 residues in the CDR3. Looked up from germline, CDR1 is MNHEY and CDR2 is SVGAGI. The CDR3 is CASSYDRGHEQYF. DNA of the CDR3: TGTGCCAGCAGTTACGACAGGGGCCACGAGCAGTACTTC.

The chain uses TRBV6-5 and TRBJ2-1; D gene unclear. The CDR3 covers 15 residues. The germline gives CDR1 MNHEY, CDR2 SVGAGI. V dropped 6 bases and J dropped 6 bases, with 18 bases sitting between them. CDR3 coding DNA: TGTGCCAGCAGGGGCCCCCTAGAAGTTAGCAATGAGCAGTTCTTC. Its protein product is CASRGPLEVSNEQFF.

The gene calls are TRBV4-2 and TRBJ1-6; D not resolved. The CDR3 is 15 residues long. V shed 1 base and J shed 5 bases, with 9 bases lying between them. Germline CDR1 reads LGHNA; CDR2 reads YNFKEQ. The CDR3 DNA follows: TGTGCCAGCAGCCAAGCGTCCTTGGATAATTCACCCCTCCACTTT. Encoded protein: CASSQASLDNSPLHF.

In its sample, this clone was seen once. The CDR3 region has the DNA TGTGCCAGCAGCTTAACAACTAGCGGTAATTACAATGAGCAGTTCTTC. As protein: CASSLTTSGNYNEQFF. The chain links TRBV7-2 to TRBJ2-1; TRBD2 agrees at 8 bases. Germline V gene lookup returns CDR1 SGHTA and CDR2 FQGNSA. The V segment lost 2 bases and the J segment 4 bases; nucleotides outside the gene matches: 7. This CDR3 is 16 amino acids long.

The rearrangement links TRBV11-2 to TRBJ1-1; 7 bases agree with TRBD1. The CDR3 has 19 residues. Trimming removed 2 bases from V and 1 base from J; junction bases left unmatched: 16. Germline V CDR1 and CDR2: SGHAT, FQNNGV. The CDR3 reads CASSLRVPLTGDENTEAFF. For the CDR3, the DNA is TGTGCCAGCAGCTTAAGGGTCCCCTTAACAGGGGATGAGAACACTGAAGCTTTCTTT.

V usage is TRBV7-6 and J usage is TRBJ2-1; 9 bases align to TRBD2. Germline V gene sequence: CDR1 SGHVS, CDR2 FNYEAQ. V lost 3 bases and J lost 2; bases outside the gene matches: 2. The CDR3 loop spans 15 amino acids. CDR3 bases: TGTGCCAGCAGCTTTGCGGGAGGGCCCTACAATGAGCAGTTCTTC. Translation gives CASSFAGGPYNEQFF.

This chain connects TRBV6-2 or TRBV6-3 to TRBJ1-2; D perhaps matches TRBD1 (5 bases). Germline V gives CDR1 MNHEY, CDR2 SVGEGT. Trimming left V 4 bases short and J 1 base short, with 7 bases between. This CDR3 has 13 amino acids. CDR3 in amino acids: CASSWDDNYGYTF. The CDR3 coding sequence is TGTGCCAGCAGTTGGGACGATAACTATGGCTACACCTTC.

The J gene is TRBJ1-5, the V gene TRBV6-5, with D possibly being TRBD1 (5 bases). The germline CDR1 and CDR2 sequences are MNHEY and SVGAGI. There are 16 residues in the CDR3. V lost 2 bases, J lost 3 bases, and 14 bases lay in between. CDR3 region: CASSYNPRGTNQPQHF. The CDR3 nucleotides read TGTGCCAGCAGTTACAACCCCCGGGGGACCAATCAGCCCCAGCATTTT.

This chain uses TRBV15 with TRBJ1-4, with TRBD1 identical over 7 bases. The CDR3 runs to 18 residues. In germline, CDR1 is LNHNV, CDR2 YYDKDF (reference sequence). J was trimmed by 0 bases and V by 0 bases; bases with no gene match: 7. The CDR3 protein is CATSRDPRGAATNEKLFF. In DNA form, the CDR3 reads TGTGCCACCAGCAGAGATCCCAGGGGGGCTGCAACTAATGAAAAACTGTTTTTT.

The chain joins TRBV12-5 to TRBJ1-5; D is undetermined. Trimming shortened V by 4 bases and J by 5 bases, and 15 bases separated the two germline ends. The CDR3 spans 15 residues. Germline CDR1 and CDR2: LGHNT and FRNRAP. DNA of the CDR3: TGTGCTAGTGGTTCCCCATCCGGGGAAGATCAGCCCCAGCATTTT. This sequence encodes CASGSPSGEDQPQHF. The full variable domain, rest sourced from reference TRBV12-5 and TRBJ1-5, is DARVTQTPRHKVTEMGQEVTMRCQPILGHNTVFWYRQTMMQGLELLAYFRNRAPLDDSGMPKDRFSAEMPDATLATLKIQPSEPRDSAVYFCASGSPSGEDQPQHFGDGTRLSIL.

This clone came up a few times. The CDR3 DNA follows: TGTGCCAGCAGCGTAGGTATATTATCCATCGCAACTAATGAAAAACTGTTTTTT. Its protein product is CASSVGILSIATNEKLFF. The V and J genes are TRBV9 and TRBJ1-4; D is uncertain. CDR3 length equals 18 residues. V lost 0 bases and J lost 0, with 15 bases in between. CDR1 SGDLS and CDR2 YYNGEE come from the germline V gene.

This clone was observed a single time. J is TRBJ2-3 and V is TRBV27, with 12 bases fitting TRBD2. The CDR3 has 16 amino acids. CDR1 is MNHEY, CDR2 SMNVEV, per germline (reference sequence). J gave up 4 bases and V 4 bases, and 6 bases lay outside the gene matches. The CDR3 coding sequence is TGTGCCAGCAGTTCCAGACTAGCGGGAGCGTCAGATACGCAGTATTTT. Translation: CASSSRLAGASDTQYF.

J is TRBJ1-6 and V is TRBV9, with D perhaps TRBD1 (6 bases). Between the trimmed V and J ends, which lost 3 bases and 12 bases, there was a span of 13 bases. Germline loops: CDR1 SGDLS, CDR2 YYNGEE. This CDR3 has 13 residues. CDR3 sequence: CASSDRDVGPLHF. The CDR3 nucleotides are TGTGCCAGCAGCGACAGGGACGTGGGACCCCTCCACTTT.

The rearrangement uses TRBV4-3 and TRBJ1-6; TRBD1 might be the D (6 bases). Trimming took off 1 base at V and 4 bases at J, with 11 bases between the two ends. Germline-derived CDR1 and CDR2 are LGHNA and YSLEER. This CDR3 has 16 residues. As DNA, the CDR3 is TGCGCCAGCAGCCAAGGGGGGCTCTCGTATAATTCACCCCTCCACTTT. Translating gives CASSQGGLSYNSPLHF.